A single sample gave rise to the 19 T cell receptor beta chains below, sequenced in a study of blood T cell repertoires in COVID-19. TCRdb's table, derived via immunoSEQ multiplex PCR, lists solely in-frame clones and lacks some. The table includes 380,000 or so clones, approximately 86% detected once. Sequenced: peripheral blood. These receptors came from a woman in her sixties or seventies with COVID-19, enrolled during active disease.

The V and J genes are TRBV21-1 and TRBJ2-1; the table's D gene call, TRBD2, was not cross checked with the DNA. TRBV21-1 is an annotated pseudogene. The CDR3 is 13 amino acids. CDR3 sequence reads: CASSKGGRGRQFF. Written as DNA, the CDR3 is TGTGCCAGCAGCAAAGGAGGCCGCGGTCGGCAGTTCTTC.

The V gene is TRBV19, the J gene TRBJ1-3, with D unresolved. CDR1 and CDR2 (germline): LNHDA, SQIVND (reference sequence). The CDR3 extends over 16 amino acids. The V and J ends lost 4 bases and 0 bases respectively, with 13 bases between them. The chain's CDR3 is CASSNNGGVSGNTIYF. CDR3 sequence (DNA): TGTGCCAGTAGTAACAACGGTGGAGTCTCTGGAAACACCATATATTTT.

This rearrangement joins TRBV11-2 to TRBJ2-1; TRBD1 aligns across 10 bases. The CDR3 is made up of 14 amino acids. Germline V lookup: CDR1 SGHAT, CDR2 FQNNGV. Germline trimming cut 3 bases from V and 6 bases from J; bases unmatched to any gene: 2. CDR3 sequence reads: CASSLGTGVNEQFF. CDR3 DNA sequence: TGTGCCAGCAGCTTGGGGACAGGGGTCAATGAGCAGTTCTTC. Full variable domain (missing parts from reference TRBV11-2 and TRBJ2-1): EAGVAQSPRYKIIEKRQSVAFWCNPISGHATLYWYQQILGQGPKLLIQFQNNGVVDDSQLPKDRFSAERLKGVDSTLKIQPAKLEDSAVYLCASSLGTGVNEQFFGPGTRLTVL.

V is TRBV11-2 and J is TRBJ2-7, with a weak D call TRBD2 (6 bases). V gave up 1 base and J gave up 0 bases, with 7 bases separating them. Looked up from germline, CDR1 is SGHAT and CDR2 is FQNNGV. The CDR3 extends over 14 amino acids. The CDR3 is CASSLGLGSYEQYF. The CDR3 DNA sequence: TGTGCCAGCAGCTTAGGACTAGGCTCCTACGAGCAGTACTTC.

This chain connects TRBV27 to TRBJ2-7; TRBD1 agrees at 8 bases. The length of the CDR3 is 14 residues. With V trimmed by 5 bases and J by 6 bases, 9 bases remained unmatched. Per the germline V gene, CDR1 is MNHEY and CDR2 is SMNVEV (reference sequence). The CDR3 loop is CASSRSPQGVEQYF. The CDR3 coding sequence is TGTGCCAGCAGTCGCTCCCCACAGGGGGTCGAGCAGTACTTC.

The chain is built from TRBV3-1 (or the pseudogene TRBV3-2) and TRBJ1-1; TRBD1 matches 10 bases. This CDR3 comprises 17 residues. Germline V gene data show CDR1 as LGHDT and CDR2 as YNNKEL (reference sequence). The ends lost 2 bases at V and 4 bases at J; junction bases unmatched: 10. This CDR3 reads CASSQRTGGLVGTEAFF. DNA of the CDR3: TGTGCCAGCAGCCAAAGGACAGGGGGGCTGGTTGGCACTGAAGCTTTCTTT.

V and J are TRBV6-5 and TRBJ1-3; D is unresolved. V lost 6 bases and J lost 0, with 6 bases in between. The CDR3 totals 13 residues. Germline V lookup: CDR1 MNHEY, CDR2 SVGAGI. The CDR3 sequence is CASRPGSGNTIYF. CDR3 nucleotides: TGTGCCAGCAGGCCGGGCTCTGGAAACACCATATATTTT.

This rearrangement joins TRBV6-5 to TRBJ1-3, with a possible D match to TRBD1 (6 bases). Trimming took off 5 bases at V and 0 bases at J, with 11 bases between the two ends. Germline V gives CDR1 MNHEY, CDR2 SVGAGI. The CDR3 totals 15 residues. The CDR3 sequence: CASSHGTTSGNTIYF. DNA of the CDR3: TGTGCCAGCAGTCATGGGACAACCTCTGGAAACACCATATATTTT.

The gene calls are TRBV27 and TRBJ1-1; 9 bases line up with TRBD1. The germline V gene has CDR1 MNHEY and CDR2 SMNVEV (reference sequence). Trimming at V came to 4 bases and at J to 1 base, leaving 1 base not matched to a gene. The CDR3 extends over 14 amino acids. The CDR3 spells CASSSGQGNTEAFF. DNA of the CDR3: TGTGCCAGCAGTTCGGGACAGGGGAACACTGAAGCTTTCTTT.

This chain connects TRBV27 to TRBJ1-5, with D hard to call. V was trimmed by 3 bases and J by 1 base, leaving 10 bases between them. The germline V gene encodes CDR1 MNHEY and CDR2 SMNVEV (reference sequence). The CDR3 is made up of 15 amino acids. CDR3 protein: CASSLRAWSNQPQHF. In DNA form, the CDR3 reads TGTGCCAGCAGTTTGAGGGCGTGGAGCAATCAGCCCCAGCATTTT.

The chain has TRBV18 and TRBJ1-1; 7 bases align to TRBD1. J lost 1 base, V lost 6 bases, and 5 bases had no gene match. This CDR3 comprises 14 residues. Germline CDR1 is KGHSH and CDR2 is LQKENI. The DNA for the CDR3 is TGTGCCAGCTCCCTTTACAGGGGGAACACTGAAGCTTTCTTT. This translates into CASSLYRGNTEAFF.

CDR3 nucleotides: TGTGCCAGCAGTACTGGGACAGGGGTCAATCAGCCCCAGCATTTT. Residues: CASSTGTGVNQPQHF. J is TRBJ1-5 and V is TRBV6-5; 10 bases are a match to TRBD1. This CDR3 spans 15 amino acids. Germline V gives CDR1 MNHEY, CDR2 SVGAGI. Trimming removed 5 bases from V and 3 bases from J; junction bases left unmatched: 4.

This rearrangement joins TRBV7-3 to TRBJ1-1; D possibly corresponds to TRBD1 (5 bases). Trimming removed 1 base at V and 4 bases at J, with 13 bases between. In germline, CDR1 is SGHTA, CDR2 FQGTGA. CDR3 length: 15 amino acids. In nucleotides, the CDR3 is TGTGCCAGCAGCTTAATCGTGGGGGGTGGCACTGAAGCTTTCTTT. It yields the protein CASSLIVGGGTEAFF.

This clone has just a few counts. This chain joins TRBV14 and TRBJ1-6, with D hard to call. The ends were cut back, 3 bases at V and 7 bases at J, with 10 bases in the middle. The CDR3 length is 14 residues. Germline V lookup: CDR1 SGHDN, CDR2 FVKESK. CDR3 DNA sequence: TGTGCCAGCAGCCAGAGGGAAGGGAATTCACCCCTCCACTTT. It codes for CASSQREGNSPLHF.

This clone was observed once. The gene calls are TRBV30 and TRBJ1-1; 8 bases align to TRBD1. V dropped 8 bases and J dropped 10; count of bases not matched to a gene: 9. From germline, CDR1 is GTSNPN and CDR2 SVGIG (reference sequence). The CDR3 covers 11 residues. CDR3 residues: CAGQGDKGAFF. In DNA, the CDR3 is TGTGCCGGACAGGGTGATAAAGGAGCTTTCTTT.

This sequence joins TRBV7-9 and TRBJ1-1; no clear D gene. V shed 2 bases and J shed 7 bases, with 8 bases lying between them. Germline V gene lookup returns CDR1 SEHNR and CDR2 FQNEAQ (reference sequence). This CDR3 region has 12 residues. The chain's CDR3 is CASSLSRYEAFF. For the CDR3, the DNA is TGTGCCAGCAGCTTATCTCGGTATGAAGCTTTCTTT.

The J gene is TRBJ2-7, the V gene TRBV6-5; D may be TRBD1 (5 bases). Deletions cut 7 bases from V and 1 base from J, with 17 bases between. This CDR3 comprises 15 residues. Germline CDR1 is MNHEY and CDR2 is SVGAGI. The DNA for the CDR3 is TGTGCCAGCAAGTCAGGACACGGTTTATCCTACGAGCAGTACTTC. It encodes CASKSGHGLSYEQYF.

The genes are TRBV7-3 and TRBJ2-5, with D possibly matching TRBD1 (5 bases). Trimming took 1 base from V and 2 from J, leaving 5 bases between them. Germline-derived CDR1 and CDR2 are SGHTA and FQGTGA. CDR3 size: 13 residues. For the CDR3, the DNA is TGTGCCAGCAGCTTAAGGACACAAGAGACCCAGTACTTC. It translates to CASSLRTQETQYF.

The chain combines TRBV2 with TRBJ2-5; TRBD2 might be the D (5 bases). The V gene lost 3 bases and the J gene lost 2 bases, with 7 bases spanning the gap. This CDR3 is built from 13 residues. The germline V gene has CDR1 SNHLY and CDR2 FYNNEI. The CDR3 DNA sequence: TGTGCCAGCAGTGACCGACTACAAGAGACCCAGTACTTC. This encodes CASSDRLQETQYF. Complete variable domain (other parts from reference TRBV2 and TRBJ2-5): EPEVTQTPSHQVTQMGQEVILRCVPISNHLYFYWYRQILGQKVEFLVSFYNNEISEKSEIFDDQFSVERPDGSNFTLKIRSTKLEDSAMYFCASSDRLQETQYFGPGTRLLVL.